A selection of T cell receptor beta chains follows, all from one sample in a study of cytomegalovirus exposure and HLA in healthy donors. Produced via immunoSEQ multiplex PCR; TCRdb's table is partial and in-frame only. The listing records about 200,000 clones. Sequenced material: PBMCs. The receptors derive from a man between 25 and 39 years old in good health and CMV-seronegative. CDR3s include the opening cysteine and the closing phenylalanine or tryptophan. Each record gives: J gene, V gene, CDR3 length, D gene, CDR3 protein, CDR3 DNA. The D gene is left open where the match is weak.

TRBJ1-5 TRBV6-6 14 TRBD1 CASNGQGSVQPQHF TGTGCCAGCAATGGACAGGGTTCGGTTCAGCCCCAGCATTTT
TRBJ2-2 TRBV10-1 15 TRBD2 CASSPGTRNTGELFF TGCGCCAGCAGCCCCGGGACTAGGAACACCGGGGAGCTGTTTTTT
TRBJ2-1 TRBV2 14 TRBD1 CASSTGVTRYEQFF TGTGCCAGCAGTACAGGGGTCACAAGATATGAGCAGTTCTTC
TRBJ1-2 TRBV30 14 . CAWSAGGRLKGYTF TGTGCCTGGAGTGCGGGGGGCAGGTTGAAGGGCTACACCTTC
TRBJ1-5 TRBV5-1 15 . CASSLSGTSNQPQHF TGCGCCAGCAGCTTAAGCGGGACTAGCAATCAGCCCCAGCATTTT
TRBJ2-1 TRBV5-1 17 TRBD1 CASSLAVTGGGEGEQFF TGCGCCAGCAGCTTGGCCGTGACAGGGGGAGGGGAAGGTGAGCAGTTCTTC
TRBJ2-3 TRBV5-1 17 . CASDKWRGEGRTDTQYF TGCGCCAGCGACAAATGGAGGGGGGAGGGAAGGACAGATACGCAGTATTTT
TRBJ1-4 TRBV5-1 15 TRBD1 CASSPEGQGGEKLFF TGCGCCAGCAGCCCGGAGGGCCAGGGGGGTGAAAAACTGTTTTTT
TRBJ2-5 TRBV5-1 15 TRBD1 CASSLGDRVGETQYF TGCGCCAGCAGCTTGGGGGACAGGGTAGGAGAGACCCAGTACTTC
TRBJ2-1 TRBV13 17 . CASSSPRLGDPGNEQFF TGTGCCAGCAGCTCCCCGCGTTTGGGAGATCCAGGCAATGAGCAGTTCTTC
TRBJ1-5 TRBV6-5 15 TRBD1 CASSPGTGGARPQHF TGTGCCAGCAGCCCGGGGACAGGGGGTGCCCGGCCCCAGCATTTT
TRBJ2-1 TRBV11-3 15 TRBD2 CASSLGRGGYNEQFF TGTGCCAGCAGCTTAGGTCGGGGGGGGTACAATGAGCAGTTCTTC
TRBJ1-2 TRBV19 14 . CASRFSGRNYGYTF TGTGCCAGTAGATTCAGTGGGCGAAACTATGGCTACACCTTC
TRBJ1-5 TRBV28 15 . CASSLTVPGNQPQHF TGTGCCAGCAGTTTAACGGTGCCAGGGAATCAGCCCCAGCATTTT
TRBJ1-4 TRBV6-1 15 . CASRLTGTPNEKLFF TGTGCCAGCAGACTAACAGGAACACCGAATGAAAAACTGTTTTTT
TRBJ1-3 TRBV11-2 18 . CASSLVVGGSYRRNTIYF TGTGCCAGCAGCTTAGTGGTTGGAGGGAGCTATCGAAGAAACACCATATATTTT
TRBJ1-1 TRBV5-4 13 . CASSLFEASEAFF TGTGCCAGCAGCTTGTTTGAGGCTTCTGAAGCTTTCTTT
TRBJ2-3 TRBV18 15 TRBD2 CASSPSSGSTDTQYF TGTGCCAGCTCGCCCTCTAGCGGTAGCACAGATACGCAGTATTTT
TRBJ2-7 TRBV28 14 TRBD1 CASSSDREAYEQYF TGTGCCAGCAGTTCGGACAGGGAGGCCTACGAGCAGTACTTC
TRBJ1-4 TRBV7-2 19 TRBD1 CASSSRGGGQGAYSGKLFF TGTGCCAGCAGCTCCCGGGGCGGGGGACAGGGGGCTTATAGTGGAAAACTGTTTTTT
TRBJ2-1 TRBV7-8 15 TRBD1 CASSWGGTGKNEQFF TGTGCCAGCAGCTGGGGGGGGACAGGGAAAAATGAGCAGTTCTTC
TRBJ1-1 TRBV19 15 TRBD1 CASSNQGQGGTEAFF TGTGCCAGTAGTAACCAAGGGCAGGGGGGCACTGAAGCTTTCTTT
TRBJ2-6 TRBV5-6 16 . CASSGAPLSGANVLTF TGTGCCAGCAGCGGGGCCCCACTCTCTGGGGCCAACGTCCTGACTTTC
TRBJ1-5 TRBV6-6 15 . CASSPGFGGDQPQHF TGTGCCAGCAGTCCGGGGTTCGGGGGGGATCAGCCCCAGCATTTT
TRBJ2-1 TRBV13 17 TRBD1 CASSPRTGGAIGDEQFF TGTGCCAGCAGTCCTCGAACAGGGGGCGCAATCGGGGATGAGCAGTTCTTC
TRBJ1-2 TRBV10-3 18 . CAISESQSLRFSNYGYTF TGTGCCATCAGTGAGTCTCAGAGCCTCAGGTTCTCTAACTATGGCTACACCTTC
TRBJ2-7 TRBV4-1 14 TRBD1 CASSQVGQKPEQYF TGCGCCAGCAGCCAAGTGGGACAGAAACCCGAGCAGTACTTC
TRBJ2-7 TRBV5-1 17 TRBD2 CASSRTSGRALPGGQYF TGCGCCAGCAGCCGGACTAGCGGGAGGGCCCTCCCCGGAGGGCAGTACTTC
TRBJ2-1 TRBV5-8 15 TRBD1 CASSSGTGAVNEQFF TGTGCCAGCAGCTCCGGGACAGGGGCCGTTAATGAGCAGTTCTTC
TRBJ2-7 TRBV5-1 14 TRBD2 CASSFSGGGYEQYF TGCGCCAGCAGCTTTAGCGGGGGAGGCTACGAGCAGTACTTC
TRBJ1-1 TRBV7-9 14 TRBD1 CASRQQGEFSEAFF TGTGCCAGCAGACAACAGGGGGAGTTCTCTGAAGCTTTCTTT
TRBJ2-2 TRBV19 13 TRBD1 CASSMTGTGELFF TGTGCCAGTAGTATGACAGGGACCGGGGAGCTGTTTTTT
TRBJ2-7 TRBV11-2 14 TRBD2 CASTRRGSSYEQYF TGTGCCAGCACAAGGCGGGGGAGCTCCTACGAGCAGTACTTC
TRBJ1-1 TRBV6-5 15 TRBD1 CASSRPGTGYTEAFF TGTGCCAGCAGCCGTCCCGGGACAGGGTACACTGAAGCTTTCTTT
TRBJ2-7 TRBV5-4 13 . CASSLSGNYEQYF TGTGCCAGCAGCTTATCGGGTAACTACGAGCAGTACTTC
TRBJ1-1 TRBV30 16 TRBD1 CAWSNRQGIRNTEAFF TGTGCCTGGAGTAATAGACAGGGGATTAGGAACACTGAAGCTTTCTTT